This is a list of T cell receptor beta chains from one sample in a study of control samples from healthy donors and cancer patients. The assay was immunoSEQ multiplex PCR, and TCRdb's table has in-frame clones only and misses some. The sample yields hundreds of thousands of clones, 75% to 95% seen once. Material for sequencing was PBMCs. The receptors originated from a man aged 35 to 55 with head and neck cancer. CDR3s include the opening cysteine and the closing phenylalanine or tryptophan. Fields, in order: CDR3 protein, V gene, J gene.

CDR3aa: CASSTWDKNQPQHF
v_gene: TRBV19
j_gene: TRBJ1-5

CDR3aa: CASSLGTSGKETQYF
v_gene: TRBV5-4
j_gene: TRBJ2-5

CDR3aa: CASGLPPSGDSLLQPQHF
v_gene: TRBV12-5
j_gene: TRBJ1-5

CDR3aa: CASSLGQGGNNEQFF
v_gene: TRBV3-1/TRBV3-2
j_gene: TRBJ2-1

CDR3aa: CASSHRGTSGAGANVLTF
v_gene: TRBV5-1
j_gene: TRBJ2-6

CDR3aa: CASTRDSSPLGYTF
v_gene: TRBV2
j_gene: TRBJ1-2

CDR3aa: CASSLQLAGGEQYF
v_gene: TRBV3-1/TRBV3-2
j_gene: TRBJ2-7

CDR3aa: CASSANAGHGDEKLFF
v_gene: TRBV28
j_gene: TRBJ1-4

CDR3aa: CATSDQGLQGAQHF
v_gene: TRBV24-1
j_gene: TRBJ1-5

CDR3aa: CASIEGPANTGELFF
v_gene: TRBV25-1
j_gene: TRBJ2-2

CDR3aa: CASSALREGGYGYTF
v_gene: TRBV13
j_gene: TRBJ1-2

CDR3aa: CASSSAGQAKNIQYF
v_gene: TRBV28
j_gene: TRBJ2-4

CDR3aa: CASSLEQDNEQFF
v_gene: TRBV11-3
j_gene: TRBJ2-1

CDR3aa: CASSLRELVTGELFF
v_gene: TRBV6-5
j_gene: TRBJ2-2

CDR3aa: CASSQALGGGDGTNEKLFF
v_gene: TRBV3-1/TRBV3-2
j_gene: TRBJ1-4

CDR3aa: CASSLVSDSSGNTIYF
v_gene: TRBV7-6
j_gene: TRBJ1-3

CDR3aa: CSVEQDISYEQYF
v_gene: TRBV29-1
j_gene: TRBJ2-7

CDR3aa: CASSQTPYTEAFF
v_gene: TRBV3-1/TRBV3-2
j_gene: TRBJ1-1

CDR3aa: CASSLDSPGNTIYF
v_gene: TRBV18
j_gene: TRBJ1-3

CDR3aa: CASSSAPNSYNEQFF
v_gene: TRBV9
j_gene: TRBJ2-1

CDR3aa: CASSEVRDEQFF
v_gene: TRBV11-2
j_gene: TRBJ2-1

CDR3aa: CASSWGRGSVYGYTF
v_gene: TRBV5-6
j_gene: TRBJ1-2

CDR3aa: CASRSATFSGSAYKQYF
v_gene: TRBV28
j_gene: TRBJ2-7

CDR3aa: CASKKTAGGTQYF
v_gene: TRBV12-3/TRBV12-4
j_gene: TRBJ2-5

CDR3aa: CASSSSGGLKDEQFF
v_gene: TRBV7-2
j_gene: TRBJ2-1

CDR3aa: CASSFLRTDTQYF
v_gene: TRBV7-6
j_gene: TRBJ2-3

CDR3aa: CASSAPGLAGLETQYF
v_gene: TRBV9
j_gene: TRBJ2-5

CDR3aa: CASSRTPGQGNEKLFF
v_gene: TRBV19
j_gene: TRBJ1-4

CDR3aa: CASSIAESPLHF
v_gene: TRBV19
j_gene: TRBJ1-6

CDR3aa: CASSFRRSGANVLTF
v_gene: TRBV6-5
j_gene: TRBJ2-6

CDR3aa: CASSEYTYEQYF
v_gene: TRBV6-1
j_gene: TRBJ2-7

CDR3aa: CASRGSGETQYF
v_gene: TRBV2
j_gene: TRBJ2-5

CDR3aa: CASSLDGGGTYEQYF
v_gene: TRBV7-3
j_gene: TRBJ2-7

CDR3aa: CASKIGGGNYGYTF
v_gene: TRBV28
j_gene: TRBJ1-2

CDR3aa: CASSVVDSGNTEAFF
v_gene: TRBV9
j_gene: TRBJ1-1

CDR3aa: CASSPSGTPQIRMDF
v_gene: TRBV7-2
j_gene: TRBJ2-3

CDR3aa: CASSYLPTSGAETQYF
v_gene: TRBV6-5
j_gene: TRBJ2-5

CDR3aa: CASSPRGSHEQYF
v_gene: TRBV18
j_gene: TRBJ2-7

CDR3aa: CASSAPTGYGSYNEQFF
v_gene: TRBV5-1
j_gene: TRBJ2-1

CDR3aa: CAIGTGGDTYTF
v_gene: TRBV10-3
j_gene: TRBJ1-2

CDR3aa: CASSEGRLAGGYETQYF
v_gene: TRBV6-1
j_gene: TRBJ2-5